One and the same sample provided the 25 T cell receptor beta chains below, sequenced in a study of cytomegalovirus exposure and HLA in healthy donors listed by TCRdb under 2017. The library came from the immunoSEQ multiplex PCR assay. For the multiplex PCR, a mixture combining 60 forward primers for TCR Vbeta segments and 13 reverse primers for TCR Jbeta segments was used. Imported from immuneACCESS, the table was reduced by TCRdb to in-frame sequences with V and J called. These copies leave out some clones; in studies compared against another copy, an unresolved V gene accounts for under half, and the cause of the remainder is not known. The sample yields 80,000 or so clones; roughly four fifths were counted once. 3.5% to 5.5% of the sample goes to the ten largest clones. Sequencing was performed on PBMCs. The source is a middle-aged man in good health and CMV-seronegative.

This clone was detected a few times. In DNA form, the CDR3 reads TGTGCCAGCAGCTTTACGGTCTCTGGGGCCAACGTCCTGACTTTC. It is translated as CASSFTVSGANVLTF. This chain connects TRBV13 to TRBJ2-6; unclear D gene. CDR1 and CDR2 (germline): PRHDT, FYEKMQ (reference sequence). Trimming pared 3 bases from V and 0 bases from J, leaving 6 bases between. The CDR3 sequence is 15 residues long.

The chain employs TRBV7-8 and TRBJ2-7; tentative D call: TRBD2 (5 bases). CDR1 and CDR2 (germline): SGHVS, FQNEAQ. This CDR3 spans 16 amino acids. V shed 5 bases and J shed 3 bases, with 20 bases lying between them. CDR3 loop: CASSPRSERVRYEQYF. CDR3 nucleotides: TGTGCCAGCAGCCCACGTTCAGAGAGGGTACGCTACGAGCAGTACTTC.

This rearrangement joins TRBV19 to TRBJ2-5, with a possible D match to TRBD1 (8 bases). This CDR3 has 12 amino acids. Germline V gene data show CDR1 as LNHDA and CDR2 as SQIVND (reference sequence). V was trimmed by 7 bases and J by 5 bases, leaving 11 bases between them. CDR3 nucleotide sequence: TGTGCCAGTAACAGGGGGGGTGAGACCCAGTACTTC. It specifies CASNRGGETQYF.

This clone showed up just a few times. J is TRBJ2-3 and V is TRBV30, with 15 bases that match TRBD2. This CDR3 has 17 amino acids. The V segment lost 2 bases and the J segment 4 bases; nucleotides outside the gene matches: 7. Germline values: CDR1 GTSNPN, CDR2 SVGIG (reference sequence). CDR3 DNA: TGTGCCTGGAGTCCAGATGGACTAGCGGGAGGGGCAGATACGCAGTATTTT. Translation: CAWSPDGLAGGADTQYF.

This clone was found a few times. The chain uses TRBV6-5 and TRBJ1-2, with 8 nucleotides matching TRBD1. The CDR3 runs 13 residues. Losses at the gene ends were 8 bases for V and 4 bases for J; bases not matched to a gene: 6. Germline V gives CDR1 MNHEY, CDR2 SVGAGI. In DNA form, the CDR3 reads TGTGCCAGCCGCGGACAGGGCATCTATGGCTACACCTTC. Translating it yields CASRGQGIYGYTF.

The chain links TRBV4-2 to TRBJ2-3; D gene unclear. Between the trimmed V and J ends, which lost 3 bases and 6 bases, there was a span of 19 bases. Germline V gene sequence: CDR1 LGHNA, CDR2 YNFKEQ. This CDR3 comprises 16 residues. Written as DNA, the CDR3 is TGTGCCAGCAGCCAGGTAGGAGACTTGGAATGGGATACGCAGTATTTT. Its translation: CASSQVGDLEWDTQYF.

This sequence joins TRBV29-1 and TRBJ1-3, with D perhaps matching TRBD1 (5 bases). Germline V lookup: CDR1 SQVTM, CDR2 ANQGSEA. The CDR3 totals 16 residues. Trimming removed 4 bases from V and 0 bases from J, with 16 bases in between. CDR3 DNA: TGCAGCGTTGGGGGCCTGGGCGGAACCTCTGGAAACACCATATATTTT. It is translated as CSVGGLGGTSGNTIYF.

The V gene is TRBV7-3, the J gene TRBJ1-1; D not certain. Germline-derived CDR1 and CDR2 are SGHTA and FQGTGA. The V and J ends lost 3 bases and 4 bases respectively, with 21 bases between them. The CDR3 is made up of 17 amino acids. The CDR3 bases are TGTGCCAGCAGCTTTAGGGCACATCCAGCGCGGGTCACTGAAGCTTTCTTT. This codes for CASSFRAHPARVTEAFF.

The sample holds one count of this clone. The chain uses TRBV18 and TRBJ1-1; weak D call: TRBD1 (6 bases). This CDR3 has 14 amino acids. The germline CDR1 and CDR2 sequences are KGHSH and LQKENI. V lost 1 base to trimming and J lost 1 base, with 7 bases between them. CDR3 protein: CASSPRQANTEAFF. The CDR3 DNA follows: TGTGCCAGCTCACCACGACAGGCGAACACTGAAGCTTTCTTT.

This chain connects TRBV11-2 to TRBJ2-2; 9 positions agree with TRBD1. This CDR3 region has 15 residues. V lost 3 bases to trimming and J lost 8 bases; unmatched junction nucleotides: 7. CDR1 SGHAT and CDR2 FQNNGV come from the germline V gene. CDR3 sequence: CASSLGTGLMGELFF. The CDR3 DNA is TGTGCCAGCAGCTTGGGGACAGGGTTGATGGGGGAGCTGTTTTTT. The full variable domain, in which reference TRBV11-2 and TRBJ2-2 provide the parts outside the CDR3, is EAGVAQSPRYKIIEKRQSVAFWCNPISGHATLYWYQQILGQGPKLLIQFQNNGVVDDSQLPKDRFSAERLKGVDSTLKIQPAKLEDSAVYLCASSLGTGLMGELFFGEGSRLTVL.

This chain uses TRBV28 with TRBJ1-2; unclear D gene. Germline assignment: CDR1 MDHEN and CDR2 SYDVKM. The CDR3 is 11 amino acids. In nucleotides, the CDR3 is TGTGTTCCCCGAGCTAACTATGGCTACACCTTC. The encoded protein is CVPRANYGYTF.

This chain connects TRBV30 to TRBJ1-1; the D is unclear. Trimming took off 0 bases at V and 4 bases at J, with 9 bases between the two ends. CDR3 length: 13 amino acids. The germline CDR1 and CDR2 sequences are GTSNPN and SVGIG (reference sequence). The CDR3 is CAWSVPGFTEAFF. The DNA for the CDR3 is TGTGCCTGGAGTGTACCAGGTTTCACTGAAGCTTTCTTT.

The chain carries TRBV28 and TRBJ2-3; 11 nucleotides match TRBD2. Looked up from germline, CDR1 is MDHEN and CDR2 is SYDVKM. The V segment lost 5 bases and the J segment 2 bases; nucleotides outside the gene matches: 6. This CDR3 comprises 16 residues. CDR3 sequence: CASSPTSGTATDTQYF. The CDR3 DNA follows: TGTGCCAGCAGTCCGACTAGCGGGACGGCCACAGATACGCAGTATTTT.

The V and J genes are TRBV19 and TRBJ1-2; D not resolved. This CDR3 contains 14 residues. Germline-derived CDR1 and CDR2 are LNHDA and SQIVND (reference sequence). V was trimmed by 0 bases and J by 5 bases, leaving 10 bases between them. CDR3 residues: CASSIEVGRYGYTF. The CDR3 DNA sequence: TGTGCCAGTAGTATAGAGGTGGGGAGATATGGCTACACCTTC.

This clone was seen just once. The chain uses TRBV6-1 and TRBJ1-2; D might be TRBD1 (6 bases). Germline V gives CDR1 MNHNS, CDR2 SASEGT. The V and J ends lost 9 bases and 4 bases respectively, with 9 bases between them. The length of the CDR3 is 11 residues. This CDR3 reads CASKGVYGYTF. As DNA, the CDR3 is TGTGCCAGTAAGGGGGTCTATGGCTACACCTTC.

In this sample, this clone turned up a few times. This chain uses TRBV28 with TRBJ1-5; no definite D call. This CDR3 contains 11 residues. V lost 4 bases and J lost 11, with 9 bases in between. The germline V gene has CDR1 MDHEN and CDR2 SYDVKM. CDR3 DNA sequence: TGTGCCAGCAGTTCACTAATATCCCAGCATTTT. Residues: CASSSLISQHF.

The chain recombines TRBV30 with TRBJ2-2; 8 nucleotides align to TRBD2. CDR1 is GTSNPN and CDR2 is SVGIG in the germline V gene (reference sequence). CDR3 length: 13 amino acids. After removal of 7 bases from V and 5 bases from J, the junction contained 6 bases not matched to a gene. This CDR3 is CALKGLVTGELFF. The CDR3, as DNA: TGTGCCTTAAAGGGACTAGTTACCGGGGAGCTGTTTTTT.

The chain couples TRBV18 to TRBJ1-1; D is unresolved. Between the trimmed V and J ends, which lost 6 bases and 3 bases, there was a span of 17 bases. Germline V lookup: CDR1 KGHSH, CDR2 LQKENI. The CDR3 totals 15 residues. The CDR3 loop reads CASSPTSGTYTEAFF. The DNA for the CDR3 is TGTGCCAGCTCGCCGACATCCGGAACGTACACTGAAGCTTTCTTT.

Comments on this clone: Other DNA sequences in the same sample also yield this CDR3. The rearrangement links TRBV5-4 to TRBJ2-7; the match to TRBD1 covers 10 bases. V lost 0 bases, J lost 4 bases, and 1 base stayed unmatched. Germline CDR1 reads SGHNT; CDR2 reads YYREEE (reference sequence). This CDR3 has 14 amino acids. In DNA, the CDR3 is TGTGCCAGCAGCTTGGGACAGGGGGCGTACGAGCAGTACTTC. Translated: CASSLGQGAYEQYF.

V gene TRBV5-1 combines with J gene TRBJ2-5, with TRBD1 matching 7 bases. Per germline, CDR1 SGHRS and CDR2 YFSETQ. The CDR3 consists of 14 residues. V lost 4 bases to trimming and J lost 0 bases; unmatched junction nucleotides: 3. The CDR3 spells CASSTGTDQETQYF. Here the CDR3 DNA reads TGCGCCAGCAGCACCGGGACAGACCAAGAGACCCAGTACTTC.

The chain couples TRBV2 to TRBJ2-5; possible D gene TRBD1, 6 bases. Germline CDR1 and CDR2: SNHLY and FYNNEI. The CDR3 is made up of 14 amino acids. V lost 4 bases and J lost 4, with 13 bases in between. The CDR3 loop is CASSGSRGRETQYF. The CDR3 nucleotides are TGTGCCAGCAGTGGGTCCAGGGGACGAGAGACCCAGTACTTC.

J is TRBJ2-3 and V is TRBV28; D is perhaps TRBD1 (7 bases). Trimming took 6 bases from V and 3 from J, leaving 19 bases between them. CDR3 size: 16 residues. CDR1 and CDR2 from the germline V gene are MDHEN and SYDVKM. CDR3 bases: TGTGCCAGCAGATCCGGGGGTCGACAGGGTACAGATACGCAGTATTTT. This sequence encodes CASRSGGRQGTDTQYF.

The chain uses TRBV7-2 and TRBJ2-7, with 9 bases lining up with TRBD1. The CDR3 has 16 residues. Germline assignment: CDR1 SGHTA and CDR2 FQGNSA. V shed 1 base and J 2 bases; nucleotides not matched to a gene: 6. As DNA, the CDR3 is TGTGCCAGCAGCTTAGGTCCGGGACAGGGAGCCTACGAGCAGTACTTC. Its translation: CASSLGPGQGAYEQYF.

This chain connects TRBV29-1 to TRBJ2-5; 12 bases are a match to TRBD1. TRBJ2-7 matches the DNA end more closely, so the J call is doubtful. The germline CDR1 and CDR2 sequences are SQVTM and ANQGSEA. The CDR3 covers 14 residues. CDR3 DNA sequence: TGCAGCGTGACTGGGGACAGGGGGCTTGACGAGCAGTACTTC. It yields the protein CSVTGDRGLDEQYF.

Written as DNA, the CDR3 is TGTGCCAGCACCGGCGGACTAGCGGGAGGGGGCTCTGGGGCCAACGTCCTGACTTTC. It yields the protein CASTGGLAGGGSGANVLTF. The gene calls are TRBV2 and TRBJ2-6; 15 positions match TRBD2. This CDR3 is 19 amino acids long. Germline values: CDR1 SNHLY, CDR2 FYNNEI. Germline trimming cut 7 bases from V and 0 bases from J; bases unmatched to any gene: 7. The full variable domain, in which reference TRBV2 and TRBJ2-6 provide the parts outside the CDR3, is EPEVTQTPSHQVTQMGQEVILRCVPISNHLYFYWYRQILGQKVEFLVSFYNNEISEKSEIFDDQFSVERPDGSNFTLKIRSTKLEDSAMYFCASTGGLAGGGSGANVLTFGAGSRLTVL.